This T cell receptor beta chain was recorded in a study of Graves' ophthalmopathy and Graves' hyperthyroidism. Overall study context: Researchers obtained peripheral blood at initial diagnosis, before any treatment had begun.

Worth noting for this clonotype: Its specificity is not known.

Study-level results: Ophthalmopathy progression prediction by the model yielded a sensitivity of approximately 70% and a specificity of around 72%. Detection in blood was also observed for most expanded thyroid clonotypes above 0.001 frequency.

From RNA, the CDR3 regions of TCR beta chains were amplified and sequenced. In the first round, RT-PCR was carried out with HTBI primers, and a multiplex PCR formed the second round. From the multiplex PCR reads, TCRdb called clonotypes with MiXCR, one entry per CDR3 protein. In the table there are under 350,000 distinct CDR3 sequences, 15% to 20% of which are singletons. The sequenced material came from peripheral blood. This clonotype originated in an adult man with Graves' ophthalmopathy.

CDR3 nucleotide sequence: TGCAGTGCCGGGCCGGGACAGGGAGCGGGGGAGACCCAGTACTTC. Translated: CSAGPGQGAGETQYF. The V call is TRBV20-1, the J call TRBJ2-5; 9 bases line up with TRBD1. CDR1 is DFQATT, CDR2 SNEGSKA, per germline (reference sequence). Trimming cost V 6 bases and J 5 bases; bases outside gene matches: 13. This CDR3 has 15 amino acids.